Given below is one TCR beta chain in context. Data came from immunoSEQ multiplex PCR; TCRdb stores just in-frame clones and leaves some out. The table records tens of thousands of clones, 78% of them present only once. The data were taken from a study of PD-1 blockade in mismatch repair-deficient tumors. V lost 5 bases and J lost 0, with 11 bases in between. Looked up from germline, CDR1 is LNHDA and CDR2 is SQIVND (reference sequence). The CDR3 is made up of 15 amino acids. Mismatch repair deficiency was confirmed in all patients, by PCR or immunohistochemistry. This sequence originates from an adult with mismatch repair-deficient cancer. The sample here was peripheral blood, taken 4 weeks after starting pembrolizumab. The gene calls are TRBV19 and TRBJ2-1; D gene uncertain. Here the CDR3 reads CASSLVSDSYNEQFF. The DNA of the CDR3 is TGTGCCAGTAGTCTAGTTTCAGACTCCTACAATGAGCAGTTCTTC.